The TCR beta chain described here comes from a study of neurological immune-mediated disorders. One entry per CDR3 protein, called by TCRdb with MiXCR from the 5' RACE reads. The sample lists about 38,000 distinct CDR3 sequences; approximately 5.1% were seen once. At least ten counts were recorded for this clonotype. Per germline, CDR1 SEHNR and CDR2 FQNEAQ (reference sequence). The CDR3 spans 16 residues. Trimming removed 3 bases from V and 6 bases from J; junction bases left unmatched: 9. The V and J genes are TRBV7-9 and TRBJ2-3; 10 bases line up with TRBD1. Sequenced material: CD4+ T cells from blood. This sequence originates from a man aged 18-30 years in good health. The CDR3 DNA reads TGTGCCAGCAGCTTCGGACCGGGACAGGGGCTGGATACGCAGTATTTT. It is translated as CASSFGPGQGLDTQYF.